The 8 T cell receptor beta chains given below trace back to one sample, sequenced in a study of T cells in Graves' hyperthyroidism and ophthalmopathy. TCR beta CDR3 regions were amplified from RNA transcripts. TCR CDR3 regions were first amplified by RT-PCR with HTBI primers. TCRdb passed the multiplex PCR reads through MiXCR, listing each CDR3 protein once. Of a few hundred thousand distinct CDR3 sequences in the sample, 16% were seen once. The sample taken for sequencing was blood. These receptors were taken from a woman aged 40-49 years with Graves' ophthalmopathy.

The J gene is TRBJ2-7, the V gene TRBV20-1, with 8 bases matching TRBD1. The CDR3 runs 13 residues. J lost 5 bases, V lost 2 bases, and 5 bases had no gene match. The V gene's germline CDR1 is DFQATT and CDR2 SNEGSKA (reference sequence). This chain's CDR3 is CSARPRGLNEQYF. The CDR3 nucleotides read TGCAGTGCTAGACCCAGGGGGCTAAACGAGCAGTACTTC.

This clonotype has ten or more counts. This chain uses TRBV27 with TRBJ2-1, with 7 bases that match TRBD1. The CDR3 has 14 amino acids. Germline V gives CDR1 MNHEY, CDR2 SMNVEV (reference sequence). V was clipped by 8 bases and J by 3 bases; unmatched bases: 7. The CDR3 loop is CASFSQGRYNEQFF. The DNA of the CDR3 is TGTGCCAGCTTCTCACAGGGGCGCTACAATGAGCAGTTCTTC.

The table lists this clonotype with a few counts. V and J are TRBV29-1 and TRBJ2-1; D unresolved. Germline CDR1 reads SQVTM; CDR2 reads ANQGSEA. The CDR3 totals 14 residues. This CDR3 reads CSEWPPGLVYEQFF. The CDR3 DNA follows: TGCAGTGAATGGCCCCCAGGTCTAGTCTATGAGCAGTTCTTC.

There are many counts of this clonotype. The CDR3 sequence is CSVGDREETQYF. The CDR3 region has the DNA TGCAGCGTTGGCGACAGGGAAGAGACCCAGTACTTC. This chain uses TRBV29-1 with TRBJ2-5; the match to TRBD1 covers 7 bases. With 4 bases clipped from V and 3 bases from J, the junction kept 2 bases outside the gene matches. The CDR3 spans 12 residues. CDR1 and CDR2 (germline): SQVTM, ANQGSEA.

A few counts support this clonotype. The chain combines TRBV12-3 or TRBV12-4 with TRBJ2-1; TRBD1 agrees at 10 bases. The V segment lost 4 bases and the J segment 3 bases; nucleotides outside the gene matches: 3. This CDR3 is built from 15 residues. This CDR3 is CASSWTGGNYNEQFF. CDR3 sequence (DNA): TGTGCCAGCAGTTGGACAGGGGGTAACTACAATGAGCAGTTCTTC.

The chain recombines TRBV27 with TRBJ1-2; weak D call: TRBD1 (5 bases). Germline CDR1 MNHEY, CDR2 SMNVEV (reference sequence). Trimming removed 6 bases at V and 2 bases at J, with 13 bases between. The CDR3 runs to 14 residues. CDR3 region: CASSSPRQNYGYTF. In DNA, the CDR3 is TGTGCCAGCAGCTCACCGCGACAGAACTATGGCTACACCTTC.

This clonotype was observed many times. V usage is TRBV12-3 or TRBV12-4 and J usage is TRBJ2-2, with D possibly TRBD2 on 5 matching bases. This CDR3 region has 15 residues. Deletions cut 3 bases from V and 3 bases from J, with 11 bases between. The CDR3 DNA reads TGTGCCAGCAGTTTCTGGCTAGCCCACACCGGGGAGCTGTTTTTT. Protein: CASSFWLAHTGELFF.

This chain connects TRBV27 to TRBJ1-1; no clear D gene. This CDR3 has 14 residues. The V end lost 4 bases, the J end lost 1 base, and 10 bases lay between the germline ends. CDR1 and CDR2 from the germline V gene are MNHEY and SMNVEV (reference sequence). This CDR3 reads CASSSPRGNTEAFF. The CDR3 DNA sequence: TGTGCCAGCAGTTCTCCACGGGGGAACACTGAAGCTTTCTTT.